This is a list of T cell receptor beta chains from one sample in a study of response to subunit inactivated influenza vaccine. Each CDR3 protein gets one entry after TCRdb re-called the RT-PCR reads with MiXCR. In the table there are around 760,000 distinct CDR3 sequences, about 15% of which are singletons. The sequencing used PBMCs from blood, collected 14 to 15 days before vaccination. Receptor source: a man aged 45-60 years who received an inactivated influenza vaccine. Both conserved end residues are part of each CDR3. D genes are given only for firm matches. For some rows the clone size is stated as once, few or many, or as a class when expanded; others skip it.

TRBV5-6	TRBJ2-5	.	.	TGTGCCAGCAGCTTGGGTATCGGGGATAGTATAGAGACCCAGTACTTC	CASSLGIGDSIETQYF
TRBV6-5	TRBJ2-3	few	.	TGTGCCACCCGGGACCGCACAGATACGCAGTATTTT	CATRDRTDTQYF
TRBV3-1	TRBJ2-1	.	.	TGTGCCAGCAGCCCCCCGAGAAACCGGAAGATTAGTCAGTTCTTC	CASSPPRNRKISQFF
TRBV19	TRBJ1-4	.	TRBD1	TGTGCCAGTAGTAGAACAGGGGGCAATAATGAAAAACTGTTTTTT	CASSRTGGNNEKLFF
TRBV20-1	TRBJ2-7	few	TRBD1	TGCAGTGCAACGGGAGCCGGGACAGGGGGTTACGAGCAGTACTTC	CSATGAGTGGYEQYF
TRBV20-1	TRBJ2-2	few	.	TGCAGTGCTGTCCCCGGCAGGTCCACCGGGGAGCTGTTTTTT	CSAVPGRSTGELFF
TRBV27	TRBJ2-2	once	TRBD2	TGTGCCAGTCTAGCTAGTCCGGGACTAGACCTCCTATCTACCGGGGAGCTGTTTTTT	CASLASPGLDLLSTGELFF
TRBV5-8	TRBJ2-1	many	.	TGTGCCAGCAGCTTGGCGGGGAACTACAATGAGCAGTTCTTC	CASSLAGNYNEQFF
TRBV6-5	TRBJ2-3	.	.	TGTGCCAGCAGATACCGACAGCAGCCTGGGGGAGATACGCAGTATTTT	CASRYRQQPGGDTQYF
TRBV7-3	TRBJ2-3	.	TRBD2	TGTGCCAGCAGCTTAACCGTACTAGCGGGAGGGGGAGATACGCAGTATTTT	CASSLTVLAGGGDTQYF
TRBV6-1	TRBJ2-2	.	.	TGTGCCAGCAGCCCCAGTCGGGCAGACACCGGGGAGCTGTTTTTT	CASSPSRADTGELFF
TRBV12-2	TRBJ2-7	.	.	TGTGCAAGTCGTCCTTTGGGACACCGCGAGCAGTACTTC	CASRPLGHREQYF
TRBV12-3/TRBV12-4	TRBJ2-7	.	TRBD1	TGTGCCAGCAGTCCTCCACGAGGACAGGGCCACGAGCAGTACTTC	CASSPPRGQGHEQYF
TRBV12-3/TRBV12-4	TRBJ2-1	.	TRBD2	TGTGCCAGCAGTTTAATACTAGCGAGGTACAATGAGCAGTTCTTC	CASSLILARYNEQFF
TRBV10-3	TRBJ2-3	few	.	TGTGCCATCAGGAGGGGTATAGGTACAGATACGCAGTATTTT	CAIRRGIGTDTQYF
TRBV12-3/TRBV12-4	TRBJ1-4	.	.	TGTGCCAGCAGTTTCGGCGGACATAATGAAAAACTGTTTTTT	CASSFGGHNEKLFF
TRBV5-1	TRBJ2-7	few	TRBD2	TGCGCCAGCAGCCAGGGACTAGCGGGAGGCACCTACGAGCAGTACTTC	CASSQGLAGGTYEQYF
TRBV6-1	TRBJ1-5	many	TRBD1	TGTGCCAGCAGTGACCCCGGACAGGGGGCCGGGAAGCCCCAGCATTTT	CASSDPGQGAGKPQHF
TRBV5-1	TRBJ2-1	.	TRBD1	TGCGCCAGCAGCGGGGGACAGGGGGCGTGGGAGCAGTTCTTC	CASSGGQGAWEQFF
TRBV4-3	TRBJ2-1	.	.	TGCGCCAGCAGCCAAGATCAACTGGTCTCCTACAATGAGCAGTTCTTC	CASSQDQLVSYNEQFF
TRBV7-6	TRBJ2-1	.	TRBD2	TGTGCCAGCAGCTCCCGGGGTGGCGGGGGGCCCTTGAACTACAATGAGCAGTTCTTC	CASSSRGGGGPLNYNEQFF
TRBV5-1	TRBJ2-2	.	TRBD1	TGCGCCAGCAGCTGGGACAGCCCGAACACCGGGGAGCTGTTTTTT	CASSWDSPNTGELFF
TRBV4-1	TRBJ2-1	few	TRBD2	TGCGCCAGCGGGACTAGCGGGGCGAAACCGTACAATGAGCAGTTCTTC	CASGTSGAKPYNEQFF
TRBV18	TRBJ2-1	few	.	TGTGCCAGCTCACCACAAAGACAGGTCAATGAGCAGTTCTTC	CASSPQRQVNEQFF
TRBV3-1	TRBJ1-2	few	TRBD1	TGTGCCAGCAGCCTGGGGACAGGGCGGGGCTACACCTTC	CASSLGTGRGYTF
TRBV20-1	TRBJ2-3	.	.	TGCAGTGCTAGAGACAGAGGTGAGGGGGATACGCAGTATTTT	CSARDRGEGDTQYF
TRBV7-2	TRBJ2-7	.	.	TGTGCCAGCAGCTTGCGGGGAGGCCTGACGGGGTACGAGCAGTACTTC	CASSLRGGLTGYEQYF
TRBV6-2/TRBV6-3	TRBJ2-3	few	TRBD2	TGTGCCAGCAGCACAGCGGGAGGGCCCTCGGGTACGCAGTATTTT	CASSTAGGPSGTQYF
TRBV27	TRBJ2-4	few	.	TGTGCCAGCAGTTTCGACCGGGCGGGGAACATTCAGTACTTC	CASSFDRAGNIQYF
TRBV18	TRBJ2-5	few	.	TGTGCCAGCTCACCACGTAGAACAGGGAATTTTGGCCAAGAGACCCAGTACTTC	CASSPRRTGNFGQETQYF
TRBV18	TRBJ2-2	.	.	TGTGCCAGCTCACCACGCGAGGACACCGGGGAGCTGTTTTTT	CASSPREDTGELFF
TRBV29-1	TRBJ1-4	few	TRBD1	TGCAGCGTCAGACAGGGGGGAGAGGAAAAACTGTTTTTT	CSVRQGGEEKLFF
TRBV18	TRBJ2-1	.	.	TGTGCCAGCTCACCAAGGACAGCGGGGTACAATGAGCAGTTCTTC	CASSPRTAGYNEQFF
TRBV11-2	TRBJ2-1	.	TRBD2	TGTGCCAGCAGCTTAGTTGCTAGCGGGGGGCTCAATGAGCAGTTCTTC	CASSLVASGGLNEQFF
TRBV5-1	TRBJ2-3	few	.	TGCGCCAGCAGCCCGGGAGACAGGACTACAGATACGCAGTATTTT	CASSPGDRTTDTQYF
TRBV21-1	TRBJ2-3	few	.	TGTGCCAGCAGCCCCAGCGGGACTCCTTTACTAACTAGCACAGATACGCAGTATTTT	CASSPSGTPLLTSTDTQYF
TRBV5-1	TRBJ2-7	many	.	TGCGCCAGCAGCCCTTCAGGGGGGACCTACGAGCAGTACTTC	CASSPSGGTYEQYF
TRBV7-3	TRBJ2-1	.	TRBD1	TGTGCCAGCAGCTTGGACAGGGGGTACCGCAATGAGCAGTTCTTC	CASSLDRGYRNEQFF
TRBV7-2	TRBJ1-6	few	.	TGTGCCAGCAGGGAAGGGGGGAATTCACCCCTCCACTTT	CASREGGNSPLHF
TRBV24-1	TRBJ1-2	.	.	TGTGCCACCAGTGAGGGCAGGGGATCGATCTACACCTTC	CATSEGRGSIYTF
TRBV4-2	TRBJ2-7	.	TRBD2	TGTGCCAGCAGCCCCGCTACCCTAGCGGGGGGCTCCTACGAGCAGTACTTC	CASSPATLAGGSYEQYF
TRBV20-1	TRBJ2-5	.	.	TGCAGTGCTAGAGCGGTAGAGGTATGGACTGGGACCCAGTACTTC	CSARAVEVWTGTQYF
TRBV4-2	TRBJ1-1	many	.	TGTGCCAGCAGCCAAGATGGGGGCAGAGAAGCTTTCTTT	CASSQDGGREAFF
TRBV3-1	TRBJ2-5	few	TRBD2	TGTGCCAGCAGCCTCCTTGGGAGGGGCCGGGAGACCCAGTACTTC	CASSLLGRGRETQYF
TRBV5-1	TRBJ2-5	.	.	TGCGCCAGCAGCTTACAGGGTTATCGGGAAGAGACCCAGTACTTC	CASSLQGYREETQYF
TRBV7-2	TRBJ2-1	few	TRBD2	TGTGCCAGCAGCTCCTTGCTAGGACTAGAAGATGAGCAGTTCTTC	CASSSLLGLEDEQFF
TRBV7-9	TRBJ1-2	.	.	TGTGCCAGCAGCCTACTTAACGATCACTATGGCTACACCTTC	CASSLLNDHYGYTF
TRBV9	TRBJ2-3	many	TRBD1	TGTGCCAGCAGCGTAGGAGGGGGCTACAGCACAGATACGCAGTATTTT	CASSVGGGYSTDTQYF
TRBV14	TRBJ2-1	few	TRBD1	TGTGCCAGCGGGACAGCCTACAATGAGCAGTTCTTC	CASGTAYNEQFF
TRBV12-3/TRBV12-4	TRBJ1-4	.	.	TGTGCCAGCAGTGTTAGGGGTACAACTAATGAAAAACTGTTTTTT	CASSVRGTTNEKLFF
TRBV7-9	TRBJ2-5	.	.	TGTGCCAGCAGCTTTAGCGGAGAGACCCAGTACTTC	CASSFSGETQYF
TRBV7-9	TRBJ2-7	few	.	TGTGCCAGCAGCTTAGATGCCGGTAGCTACGAGCAGTACTTC	CASSLDAGSYEQYF
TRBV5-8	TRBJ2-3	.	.	TGTGCCAGCAGCTTTGGCGGGTCTAGCACAGATACGCAGTATTTT	CASSFGGSSTDTQYF
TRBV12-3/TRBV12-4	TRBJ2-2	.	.	TGTGCCAGCCACCCCAGGGCGAACACCGGGGAGCTGTTTTTT	CASHPRANTGELFF
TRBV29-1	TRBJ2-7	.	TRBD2	TGCAGCGCCCGGGGGGGACATGACCCCGGCTCCTACGAGCAGTACTTC	CSARGGHDPGSYEQYF
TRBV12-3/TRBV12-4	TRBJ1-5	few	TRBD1	TGTGCCAGCAGTCTGACAGGGGGCCTGGGCAATCAGCCCCAGCATTTT	CASSLTGGLGNQPQHF